The T cell receptor beta chain described here comes from a study of T cell repertoires in cytomegalovirus infection. Comment on this clonotype: Its target is not known.

General observations from the study: The response measured ex vivo was dominated by TCR beta clonotypes (HLA-C-restricted and CMV-specific).

TCRdb recomputed calls from the reads with MiXCR, one row per CDR3 protein. The sample includes roughly 730,000 distinct CDR3 sequences, about 33% of them seen just once. The sequencing here drew on cultured PBMCs, taken from culture after CMV antigen stimulation. The source is a human donor in good health (CMV status not recorded). Some clones in this sample may be carry-over from other donors' samples.

In DNA form, the CDR3 reads TGTGCCAGCAGCTGGGACAGGGTACTGGGATACGAGCAGTACTTC. As protein: CASSWDRVLGYEQYF. This chain joins TRBV11-2 and TRBJ2-7; 9 bases line up with TRBD1. CDR1 and CDR2 (germline): SGHAT, FQNNGV. The CDR3 has 15 residues. V dropped 4 bases and J dropped 4; count of bases not matched to a gene: 8. Full variable domain (outside the CDR3, taken from reference TRBV11-2 and TRBJ2-7): EAGVAQSPRYKIIEKRQSVAFWCNPISGHATLYWYQQILGQGPKLLIQFQNNGVVDDSQLPKDRFSAERLKGVDSTLKIQPAKLEDSAVYLCASSWDRVLGYEQYFGPGTRLTVT.